Listed below are T cell receptor beta chains from one sample, sequenced in a study of cytotoxic CD8 clonotypes in ibrutinib-treated CLL. Sequencing was performed with immunoSEQ multiplex PCR; in TCRdb, only in-frame clones are kept and a portion is missing. The sample holds 190,000 or so clones, approximately 68% seen once. The sequenced sample was PBMCs, obtained after 24 months of ibrutinib treatment. Receptors originate from a human donor with chronic lymphocytic leukemia. Both conserved end residues are part of each CDR3. Fields, in order: V gene, clone size, D gene, CDR3 length, J gene, CDR3 protein, CDR3 DNA. D genes are given only for firm matches. Part of the rows lack a size; the others show once, few, many or a class for expanded clones.

TRBV28	.	TRBD1	15	TRBJ1-2	CASSLWTGDDYGYTF	TGTGCCAGCAGTCTATGGACAGGGGACGACTATGGCTACACCTTC
TRBV5-4	.	TRBD1	15	TRBJ1-1	CASSVPGQTFTEAFF	TGTGCCAGCAGCGTCCCGGGACAGACCTTTACTGAAGCTTTCTTT
TRBV6-5	.	.	13	TRBJ1-4	CASSYATAEKLFF	TGTGCCAGCAGTTACGCTACAGCCGAAAAACTGTTTTTT
TRBV18	few	TRBD2	13	TRBJ2-2	CASSEREIGELFF	TGTGCCAGCTCAGAGCGGGAAATCGGGGAGCTGTTTTTT
TRBV4-1	.	.	17	TRBJ1-3	CASSQDPPGGSGNTIYF	TGCGCCAGCAGCCAAGATCCTCCGGGTGGCTCTGGAAACACCATATATTTT
TRBV29-1	.	.	11	TRBJ1-1	CSVEEQILAFF	TGCAGCGTTGAAGAACAGATACTTGCTTTCTTT
TRBV30	.	TRBD2	16	TRBJ2-2	CAWDPGLAANTGELFF	TGTGCCTGGGACCCAGGACTAGCGGCGAACACCGGGGAGCTGTTTTTT
TRBV27	.	TRBD1	13	TRBJ2-1	CASGQGTGLMQFF	TGTGCCAGCGGCCAGGGGACAGGATTAATGCAGTTCTTC
TRBV27	.	TRBD2	16	TRBJ2-7	CASSLQNLAGVFEQYF	TGTGCCAGCAGTTTACAAAATCTAGCGGGAGTTTTCGAGCAGTACTTC
TRBV5-1	.	.	16	TRBJ2-5	CAYRVPPTNRQETQYF	TGCGCCTACAGAGTTCCCCCAACTAATAGACAAGAGACCCAGTACTTC
TRBV7-9	.	.	15	TRBJ1-1	CASSFLGEGRTEAFF	TGTGCCAGCAGCTTTCTGGGGGAAGGACGGACTGAAGCTTTCTTT
TRBV7-7	.	.	14	TRBJ2-3	CASSGSGATDTQYF	TGTGCCAGCAGCGGTTCCGGGGCTACAGATACGCAGTATTTT
TRBV9	.	TRBD2	17	TRBJ2-3	CASSVAGGSGSTDTQYF	TGTGCCAGCAGCGTAGCTGGAGGTAGCGGGAGCACAGATACGCAGTATTTT
TRBV9	.	.	13	TRBJ2-3	CASRPSGTDTQYF	TGTGCCAGCCGCCCTAGCGGCACAGATACGCAGTATTTT
TRBV5-1	.	TRBD2	19	TRBJ2-1	CASSSLLGLAGSSYNEQFF	TGCGCCAGCAGCTCCCTCCTTGGGCTAGCGGGGAGCTCCTACAATGAGCAGTTCTTC
TRBV20-1	.	.	11	TRBJ2-1	CSARPYNEQFF	TGCAGTGCTAGACCCTACAATGAGCAGTTCTTC
TRBV2	.	TRBD2	16	TRBJ2-2	CASSLSGRPATGELFF	TGTGCCAGCAGTCTAAGCGGGAGGCCAGCTACCGGGGAGCTGTTTTTT
TRBV6-5	.	TRBD1	14	TRBJ1-3	CASRVGQGGNTIYF	TGTGCCAGCAGGGTAGGACAGGGAGGAAACACCATATATTTT
TRBV2	few	.	10	TRBJ2-7	CASATYEQYF	TGTGCCAGCGCTACCTACGAGCAGTACTTC
TRBV19	.	TRBD2	15	TRBJ2-7	CASSIPGRAVDEQYF	TGTGCCAGTAGTATTCCCGGGAGGGCCGTAGACGAGCAGTACTTC
TRBV5-1	.	.	15	TRBJ2-5	CASSLETNSQETQYF	TGCGCCAGCAGCTTGGAGACAAACAGCCAAGAGACCCAGTACTTC
TRBV5-1	.	.	13	TRBJ2-5	CASSFDGGQTQYF	TGCGCCAGCAGCTTCGATGGTGGACAGACCCAGTACTTC
TRBV7-9	once	.	15	TRBJ2-2	CASSLVGWNTGELFF	TGTGCCAGCAGCTTAGTCGGCTGGAACACCGGGGAGCTGTTTTTT
TRBV7-2	.	TRBD1	14	TRBJ2-5	CASLPDRGLATQYF	TGTGCAAGCTTACCAGACAGGGGTCTTGCGACCCAGTACTTC
TRBV10-3	.	TRBD2	15	TRBJ2-3	CAISDGGRGTDTQYF	TGTGCCATCAGTGATGGCGGGAGGGGCACAGATACGCAGTATTTT
TRBV7-2	.	.	12	TRBJ2-7	CASSLGAYEQYF	TGTGCCAGCAGCTTAGGAGCCTACGAGCAGTACTTC
TRBV7-2	.	TRBD1	14	TRBJ1-2	CASRRDREVGGYTF	TGTGCCAGCCGGCGGGACAGGGAAGTAGGAGGCTACACCTTC
TRBV7-9	.	.	19	TRBJ1-2	CASSLLRAGGRWLDYGYTF	TGTGCCAGCAGCTTACTGCGCGCAGGTGGGAGGTGGTTGGACTATGGCTACACCTTC
TRBV9	.	.	14	TRBJ2-5	CASSVGVFQETQYF	TGTGCCAGCAGCGTAGGTGTCTTTCAAGAGACCCAGTACTTC
TRBV14	.	TRBD1	16	TRBJ2-1	CASSQEDRVYDNEQFF	TGTGCCAGCAGCCAAGAGGACAGGGTTTACGACAATGAGCAGTTCTTC
TRBV5-1	.	.	13	TRBJ1-5	CASSLAGWQPQHF	TGCGCCAGCAGCTTGGCCGGGTGGCAGCCCCAGCATTTT
TRBV18	once	.	15	TRBJ2-7	CASVTNLGTDYEQYF	TGTGCCAGCGTCACCAATCTAGGGACTGATTACGAGCAGTACTTC
TRBV27	.	.	15	TRBJ2-7	CASSSAASSTYEQYF	TGTGCCAGCAGTTCGGCGGCGAGCTCGACCTACGAGCAGTACTTC
TRBV27	.	.	13	TRBJ1-1	CASSYDSYTEAFF	TGTGCCAGCAGTTACGACAGCTACACTGAAGCTTTCTTT
TRBV5-4	.	TRBD1	15	TRBJ2-1	CASSLAGGIANEQFF	TGTGCCAGCAGCTTGGCAGGGGGTATAGCCAATGAGCAGTTCTTC
TRBV5-4	.	TRBD2	14	TRBJ2-7	CASSLSAGVREQYF	TGTGCCAGCAGCTTGTCAGCGGGAGTCCGCGAGCAGTACTTC
TRBV4-3	.	.	15	TRBJ1-4	CASSQDMAGGEKLFF	TGCGCCAGCAGCCAAGATATGGCGGGGGGTGAAAAACTGTTTTTT
TRBV6-5	.	.	14	TRBJ2-1	CASSRGLSYNEQFF	TGTGCCAGCAGTAGGGGACTCTCCTACAATGAGCAGTTCTTC
TRBV7-7	few	.	15	TRBJ2-5	CASSLAWGAQETQYF	TGTGCCAGCAGCTTAGCGTGGGGGGCCCAAGAGACCCAGTACTTC
TRBV9	.	.	15	TRBJ2-5	CASSVAGAVQETQYF	TGTGCCAGCAGCGTAGCTGGCGCGGTCCAAGAGACCCAGTACTTC
TRBV6-5	.	.	14	TRBJ1-1	CASSPPRRNTEAFF	TGTGCCAGCAGCCCCCCCCGGAGGAACACTGAAGCTTTCTTT
TRBV18	.	TRBD1	16	TRBJ1-3	CASSQTGQNFGNTIYF	TGTGCCAGCTCACAAACGGGACAGAACTTTGGAAACACCATATATTTT
TRBV28	.	TRBD1	15	TRBJ1-1	CASSLGDRANTEAFF	TGTGCCAGCAGTTTAGGGGACAGGGCGAACACTGAAGCTTTCTTT
TRBV9	few	.	14	TRBJ1-4	CASSATGPNEKLFF	TGTGCCAGCAGCGCGACGGGACCTAATGAAAAACTGTTTTTT
TRBV7-6	.	.	15	TRBJ2-7	CASSSKQGIGYEQYF	TGTGCCAGCAGCTCGAAGCAGGGGATAGGCTACGAGCAGTACTTC
TRBV27	.	TRBD2	16	TRBJ2-2	CASRTSGRTNTGELFF	TGTGCCAGCAGGACTAGCGGGAGGACGAACACCGGGGAGCTGTTTTTT
TRBV7-2	.	.	18	TRBJ2-1	CASSLQLAASSSYNEQFF	TGTGCCAGCAGCTTACAGCTCGCTGCGTCGAGCTCCTACAATGAGCAGTTCTTC
TRBV30	few	TRBD2	14	TRBJ2-1	CAWELSGRYNEQFF	TGTGCCTGGGAACTTAGCGGGAGATACAATGAGCAGTTCTTC
TRBV7-2	.	.	12	TRBJ2-2	CASTEITGELFF	TGTGCCAGCACCGAGATCACCGGGGAGCTGTTTTTT
TRBV27	once	.	16	TRBJ2-2	CASSLFARTNTGELFF	TGTGCCAGCAGTTTATTTGCCAGGACGAACACCGGGGAGCTGTTTTTT
TRBV27	once	TRBD1	15	TRBJ1-2	CASRGRDSLNYGYTF	TGTGCCAGCAGGGGGCGGGACAGCCTTAACTATGGCTACACCTTC
TRBV9	.	.	13	TRBJ1-2	CASSVVSPGGYTF	TGTGCCAGCAGCGTAGTGAGTCCCGGTGGCTACACCTTC
TRBV7-9	few	.	14	TRBJ1-2	CASSLLGGAYGYTF	TGTGCCAGCAGCTTACTGGGGGGTGCCTATGGCTACACCTTC
TRBV18	.	.	12	TRBJ2-7	CASSYGEREQYF	TGTGCCAGCTCATATGGGGAACGCGAGCAGTACTTC
TRBV18	.	.	14	TRBJ2-3	CASSPVTGTDTQYF	TGTGCCAGCTCACCGGTCACAGGGACAGATACGCAGTATTTT
TRBV28	.	TRBD1	15	TRBJ2-1	CASSLIVTGDLEQFF	TGTGCCAGCAGTTTGATCGTGACAGGGGATTTGGAGCAGTTCTTC
TRBV2	few	.	12	TRBJ2-3	CASNGRTDTQYF	TGTGCCAGCAACGGACGGACAGATACGCAGTATTTT
TRBV9	.	.	14	TRBJ2-3	CASSVAGRPDTQYF	TGTGCCAGCAGCGTAGCCGGTCGACCGGATACGCAGTATTTT
TRBV4-3	.	TRBD1	14	TRBJ1-5	CASSQTGGGQPQHF	TGCGCCAGCAGCCAAACAGGGGGGGGTCAGCCCCAGCATTTT
TRBV7-8	.	.	16	TRBJ1-3	CASSFLLSSSVNTIYF	TGTGCCAGCAGCTTCCTTCTTTCGTCGTCGGTCAACACCATATATTTT